This TCR beta chain was profiled in a study of Graves' ophthalmopathy and Graves' hyperthyroidism (dated by TCRdb to 2016 to 2019). With regard to the full study: Peripheral blood samples were taken at the time of initial diagnosis, before any treatment was given. The study used TCR beta repertoire signatures to distinguish Graves' ophthalmopathy from Graves' hyperthyroidism and to predict progression to ophthalmopathy. In total, approximately 130 blood samples were TCR-sequenced: approximately 42 ophthalmopathy, approximately 80 hyperthyroidism and some 17 hyperthyroidism-to-ophthalmopathy patients. To explore V-J signatures that separate ophthalmopathy from hyperthyroidism, a discovery set of about a hundred patients was enrolled, consisting of about 41 with ophthalmopathy and roughly 60 with stable hyperthyroidism. The independent validation cohort included 18 hyperthyroidism patients plus 17 patients who later progressed from hyperthyroidism to ophthalmopathy. In about six hyperthyroidism patients, the T-cell repertoires found in thyroid tissue were compared with those found in blood. Following sampling, methimazole starting at 30 mg daily was administered to hyperthyroidism patients, and high-dose intravenous methylprednisolone was administered to ophthalmopathy patients. Overall results and qualifications from the work: Sample size was not statistically predetermined, and group allocation was not concealed from the investigators. In validation, the model predicted ophthalmopathy progression with less than 71% sensitivity and roughly 78% specificity; 12 predicted patients were CT-confirmed with GO in a median of about 7.1 months. Ophthalmopathy was separated from stable hyperthyroidism by the 13-signature model with about 89% sensitivity and 81% to 84% specificity in cross-validation and with 80%/75% in the test set. Most expanded thyroid clonotypes with frequency above 0.001 were also detected in blood, suggesting blood repertoires may reflect the thyroid immune response.

About this clonotype: Its antigen is unknown. The CDR3 end shows no conserved phenylalanine or tryptophan, and so a read error is likely.

Patients with ophthalmopathy had moderately to severely active disease, with a Clinical Activity Score of 3 or more, a NOSPECS grade of 4 or more, and a disease duration of less than 3 months. Patients with other autoimmune diseases, uncontrolled infections, pregnancy or lactation were excluded from the study. Diagnosis was based on clinical symptoms, serum thyroxine, TRAb, thyroid ultrasound and orbital computed tomography. Using Ficoll-Paque density gradient centrifugation, PBMCs were isolated from about 9.4 ml of fresh peripheral blood. Total RNA was extracted using Trizol reagent, and RNA quality was checked on an Agilent 2100 Bioanalyzer. Trimming removed 0 bases from V and 5 bases from J; the gene matches leave 1 base unexplained. CDR1 and CDR2 (LNHNV, YYDKDF) derive from the germline V gene (reference sequence). The CDR3 has 15 amino acids, counting both end residues. The kept DNA is CDR3 alone, 45 bases in frame from the first base.

For repertoire sequencing, TCR beta CDR3 regions were amplified from RNA transcripts. HTBI primers and the Qiagen OneStep RT-PCR kit were used in a first-round RT-PCR, which was followed by a second-round multiplex PCR, size selection and purification. Libraries were sequenced paired-end with 100 bp reads on an Illumina HiSeq2000. The paper's processing steps were these. SOAPnuke was used to process the reads, removing any read that contained adapters or uncalled bases, had a mean Phred below 15, or lacked an exact match to the constant primer or identifier. COPE v1.2.5 was used to merge the high-quality paired reads. Each unique nucleotide sequence was treated as a clonotype, and MiTCR v1.1 was used to align the clonotypes to the IMGT TRB V, D and J references. Only V-J combinations with frequency above 0.0001 were analysed, covering over 98% of repertoires. A TCR clonal expansion and chaos score per V-J combination was defined as the ratio of F50 clonal expansion to chaos observed in the TCRdist matrix. Features were reduced by Welch's t-statistics and random forest to around 14 V-J combinations, which fed a naive Bayes classifier. The Morisita-Horn index was used to measure how similar the thyroid and blood repertoires were. The public reads were run again by TCRdb, first through fastp at Q25 and then through MiXCR, and only productive beta chains were kept. Identical CDR3 protein sequences are pooled into one entry, listed with their most common genes and DNA. The V and J calls and clone size are TCRdb's, not the authors'. This sample holds roughly 700,000 distinct CDR3 sequences; 40% were observed only once. Approximately 46% of the sample belongs to the ten largest clones.

The chain is made from TRBV15 and TRBJ1-5, and 10 junctional nucleotides match TRBD1. The receptor was derived from an adult man with Graves' ophthalmopathy. Specimen: peripheral blood. In nucleotides, the sequence is TGTGCCACCAGCAGAGATGGGACAGGGGATCAGCCCCAGCATTCT. It translates to CATSRDGTGDQPQHS.